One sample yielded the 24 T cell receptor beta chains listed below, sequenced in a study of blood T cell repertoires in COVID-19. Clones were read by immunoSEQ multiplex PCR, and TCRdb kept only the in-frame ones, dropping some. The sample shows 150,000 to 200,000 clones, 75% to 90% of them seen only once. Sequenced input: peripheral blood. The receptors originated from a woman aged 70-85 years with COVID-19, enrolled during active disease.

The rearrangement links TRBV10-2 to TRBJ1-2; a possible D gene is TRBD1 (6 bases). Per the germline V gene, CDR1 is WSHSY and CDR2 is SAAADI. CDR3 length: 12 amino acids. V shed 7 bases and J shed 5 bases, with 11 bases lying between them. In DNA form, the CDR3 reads TGCGCCAGCACTCCGGACAGTTATGGCTACACCTTC. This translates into CASTPDSYGYTF.

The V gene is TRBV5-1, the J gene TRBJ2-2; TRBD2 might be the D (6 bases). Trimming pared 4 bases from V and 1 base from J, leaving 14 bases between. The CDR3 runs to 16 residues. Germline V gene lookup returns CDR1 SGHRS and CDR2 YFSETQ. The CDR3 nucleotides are TGCGCCAGCAGCATCGGTAATAGCGGGAACACCGGGGAGCTGTTTTTT. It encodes CASSIGNSGNTGELFF. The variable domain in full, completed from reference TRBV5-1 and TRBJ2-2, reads KAGVTQTPRYLIKTRGQQVTLSCSPISGHRSVSWYQQTPGQGLQFLFEYFSETQRNKGNFPGRFSGRQFSNSRSEMNVSTLELGDSALYLCASSIGNSGNTGELFFGEGSRLTVL.

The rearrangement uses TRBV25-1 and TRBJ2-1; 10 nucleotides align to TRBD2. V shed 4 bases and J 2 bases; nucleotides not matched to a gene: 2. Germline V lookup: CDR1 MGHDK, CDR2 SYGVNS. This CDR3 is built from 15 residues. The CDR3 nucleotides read TGTGCCAGCAGTGTTAGCGGGAGGACCTACAATGAGCAGTTCTTC. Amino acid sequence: CASSVSGRTYNEQFF.

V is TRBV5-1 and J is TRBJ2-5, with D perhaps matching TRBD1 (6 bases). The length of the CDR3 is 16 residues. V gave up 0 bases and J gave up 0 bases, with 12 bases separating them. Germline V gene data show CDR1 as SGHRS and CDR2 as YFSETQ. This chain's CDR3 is CASSLVQQGDQETQYF. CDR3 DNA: TGCGCCAGCAGCTTGGTTCAACAGGGAGACCAAGAGACCCAGTACTTC.

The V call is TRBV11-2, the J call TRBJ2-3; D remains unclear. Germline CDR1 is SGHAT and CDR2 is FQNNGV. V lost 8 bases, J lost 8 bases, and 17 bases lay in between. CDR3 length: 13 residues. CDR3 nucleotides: TGTGCCAGCTCAATCTCCCTCAGGCTTACGCAGTATTTT. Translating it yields CASSISLRLTQYF.

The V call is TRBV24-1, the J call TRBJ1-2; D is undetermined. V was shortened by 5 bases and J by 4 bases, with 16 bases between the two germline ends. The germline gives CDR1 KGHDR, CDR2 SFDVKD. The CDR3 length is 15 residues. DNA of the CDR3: TGTGCCACCAGTGCCCCCGGGCAGGACTTCTATGGCTACACCTTC. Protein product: CATSAPGQDFYGYTF.

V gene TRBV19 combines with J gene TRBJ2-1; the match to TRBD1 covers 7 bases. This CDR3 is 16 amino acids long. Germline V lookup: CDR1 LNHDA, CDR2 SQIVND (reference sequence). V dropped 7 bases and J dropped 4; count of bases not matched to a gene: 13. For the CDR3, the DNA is TGTGCCAGTACCATATCCCCGGGACAGACTTACAATGAGCAGTTCTTC. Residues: CASTISPGQTYNEQFF.

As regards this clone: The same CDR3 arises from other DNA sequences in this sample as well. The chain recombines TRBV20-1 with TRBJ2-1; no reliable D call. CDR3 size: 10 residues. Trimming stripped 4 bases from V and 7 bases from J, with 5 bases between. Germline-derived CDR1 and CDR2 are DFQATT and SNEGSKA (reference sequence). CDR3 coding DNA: TGCAGTGCTATGCGGAATGAGCAGTTCTTC. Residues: CSAMRNEQFF.

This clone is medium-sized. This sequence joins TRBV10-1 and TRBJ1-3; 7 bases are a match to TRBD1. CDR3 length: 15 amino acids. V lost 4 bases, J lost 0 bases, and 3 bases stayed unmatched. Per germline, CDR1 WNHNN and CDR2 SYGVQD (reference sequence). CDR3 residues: CASSARDSSGNTIYF. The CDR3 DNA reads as TGCGCCAGCAGTGCCCGGGACAGCTCTGGAAACACCATATATTTT.

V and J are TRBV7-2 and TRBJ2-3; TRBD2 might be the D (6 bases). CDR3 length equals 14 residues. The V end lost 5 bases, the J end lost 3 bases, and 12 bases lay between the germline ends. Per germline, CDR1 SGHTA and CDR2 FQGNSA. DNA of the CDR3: TGTGCCAGCAGCCGGAGGGCCGGGACAGATACGCAGTATTTT. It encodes CASSRRAGTDTQYF.

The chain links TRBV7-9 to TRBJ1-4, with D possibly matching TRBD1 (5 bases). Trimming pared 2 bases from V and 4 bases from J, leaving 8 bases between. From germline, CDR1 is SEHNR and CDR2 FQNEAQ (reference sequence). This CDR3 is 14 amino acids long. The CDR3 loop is CASSLLQDNEKLFF. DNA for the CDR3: TGTGCCAGCAGCTTACTACAGGATAATGAAAAACTGTTTTTT.

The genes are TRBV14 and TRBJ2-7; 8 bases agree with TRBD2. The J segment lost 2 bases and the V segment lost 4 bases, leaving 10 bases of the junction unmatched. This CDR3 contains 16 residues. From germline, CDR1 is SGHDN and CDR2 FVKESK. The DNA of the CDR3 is TGTGCCAGCAGCCCACTAGCGGCATCCATACCCTACGAGCAGTACTTC. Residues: CASSPLAASIPYEQYF.

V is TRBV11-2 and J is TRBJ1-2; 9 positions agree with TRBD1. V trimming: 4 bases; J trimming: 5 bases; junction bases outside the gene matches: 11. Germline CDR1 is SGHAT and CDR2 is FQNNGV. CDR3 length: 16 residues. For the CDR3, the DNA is TGTGCCAGCAGCTCAACGGGACAGGGAATGGGGTATGGCTACACCTTC. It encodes CASSSTGQGMGYGYTF.

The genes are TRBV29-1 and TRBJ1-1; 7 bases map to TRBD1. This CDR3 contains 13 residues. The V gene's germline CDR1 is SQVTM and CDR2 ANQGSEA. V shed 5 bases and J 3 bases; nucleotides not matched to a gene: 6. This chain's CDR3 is CSVKQGWDTEAFF. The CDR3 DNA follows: TGCAGCGTTAAACAGGGGTGGGACACTGAAGCTTTCTTT.

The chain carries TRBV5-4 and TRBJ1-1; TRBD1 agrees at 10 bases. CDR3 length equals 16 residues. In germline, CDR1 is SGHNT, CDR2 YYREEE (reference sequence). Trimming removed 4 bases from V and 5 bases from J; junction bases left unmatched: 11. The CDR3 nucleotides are TGTGCCAGCAGCACCCCGGGGGGGGACAGGGGAACTGAAGCTTTCTTT. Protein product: CASSTPGGDRGTEAFF.

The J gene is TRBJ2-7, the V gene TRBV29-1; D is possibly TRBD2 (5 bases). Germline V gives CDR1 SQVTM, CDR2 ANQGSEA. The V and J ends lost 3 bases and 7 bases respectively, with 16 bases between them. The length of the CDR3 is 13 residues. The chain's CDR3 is CSVELHLRGEQYF. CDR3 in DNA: TGCAGCGTTGAGCTTCATCTCCGAGGGGAGCAGTACTTC.

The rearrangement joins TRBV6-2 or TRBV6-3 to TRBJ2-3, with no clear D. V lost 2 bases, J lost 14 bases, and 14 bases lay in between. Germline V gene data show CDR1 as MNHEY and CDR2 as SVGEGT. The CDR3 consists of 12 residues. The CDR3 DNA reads TGTGCCAGCAGTTACGACCGACTCTCGCTGTATTTT. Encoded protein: CASSYDRLSLYF.

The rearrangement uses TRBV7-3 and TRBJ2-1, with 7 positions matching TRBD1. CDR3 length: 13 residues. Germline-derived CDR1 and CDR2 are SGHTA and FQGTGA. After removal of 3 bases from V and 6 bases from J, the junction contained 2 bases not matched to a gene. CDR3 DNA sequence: TGTGCCAGCAGCTTCAGACAGGGCAATGAGCAGTTCTTC. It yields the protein CASSFRQGNEQFF. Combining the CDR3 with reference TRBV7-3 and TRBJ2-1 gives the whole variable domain GAGVSQTPSNKVTEKGKYVELRCDPISGHTALYWYRQSLGQGPEFLIYFQGTGAADDSGLPNDRFFAVRPEGSVSTLKIQRTERGDSAVYLCASSFRQGNEQFFGPGTRLTVL.

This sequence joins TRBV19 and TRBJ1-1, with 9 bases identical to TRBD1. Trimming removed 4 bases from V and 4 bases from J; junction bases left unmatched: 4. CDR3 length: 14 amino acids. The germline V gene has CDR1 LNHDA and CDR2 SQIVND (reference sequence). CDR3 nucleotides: TGTGCCAGTAGTAAGGGACAGGGTGGCACTGAAGCTTTCTTT. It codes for CASSKGQGGTEAFF.

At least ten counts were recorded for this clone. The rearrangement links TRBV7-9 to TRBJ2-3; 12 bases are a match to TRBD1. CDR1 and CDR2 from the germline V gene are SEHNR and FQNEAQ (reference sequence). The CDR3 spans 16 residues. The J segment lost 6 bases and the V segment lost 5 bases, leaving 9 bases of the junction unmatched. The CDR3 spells CASSIQWGQGADTQYF. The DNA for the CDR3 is TGTGCCAGCAGCATTCAATGGGGACAGGGGGCTGATACGCAGTATTTT.

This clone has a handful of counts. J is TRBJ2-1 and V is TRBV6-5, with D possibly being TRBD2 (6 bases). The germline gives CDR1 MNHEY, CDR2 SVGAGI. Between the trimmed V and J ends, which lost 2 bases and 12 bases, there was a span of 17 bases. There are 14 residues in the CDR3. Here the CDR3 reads CASSYQGGGVGQFF. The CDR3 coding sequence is TGTGCCAGCAGTTACCAGGGCGGCGGGGTAGGGCAGTTCTTC.

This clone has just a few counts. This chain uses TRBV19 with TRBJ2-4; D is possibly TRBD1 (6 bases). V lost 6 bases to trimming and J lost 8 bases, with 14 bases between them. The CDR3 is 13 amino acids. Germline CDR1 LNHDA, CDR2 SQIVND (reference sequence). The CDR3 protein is CASSKTGSDIQYF. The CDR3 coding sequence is TGTGCCAGTAGCAAGACAGGTTCGGACATTCAGTACTTC.

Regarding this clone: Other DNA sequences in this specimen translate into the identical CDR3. The CDR3, as DNA: TGTGCCAGCAGTCCCTCGACAGATACGCAGTATTTT. Translating gives CASSPSTDTQYF. This rearrangement joins TRBV27 to TRBJ2-3, with no clear D. V dropped 5 bases and J dropped 3 bases, with 6 bases sitting between them. Germline V gene data show CDR1 as MNHEY and CDR2 as SMNVEV (reference sequence). The CDR3 has 12 amino acids.

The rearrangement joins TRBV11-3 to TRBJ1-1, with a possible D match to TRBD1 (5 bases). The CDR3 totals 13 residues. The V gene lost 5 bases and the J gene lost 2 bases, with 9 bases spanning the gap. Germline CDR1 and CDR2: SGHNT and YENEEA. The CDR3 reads CASSAGSNTEAFF. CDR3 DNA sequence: TGTGCCAGCAGCGCAGGGTCAAACACTGAAGCTTTCTTT.